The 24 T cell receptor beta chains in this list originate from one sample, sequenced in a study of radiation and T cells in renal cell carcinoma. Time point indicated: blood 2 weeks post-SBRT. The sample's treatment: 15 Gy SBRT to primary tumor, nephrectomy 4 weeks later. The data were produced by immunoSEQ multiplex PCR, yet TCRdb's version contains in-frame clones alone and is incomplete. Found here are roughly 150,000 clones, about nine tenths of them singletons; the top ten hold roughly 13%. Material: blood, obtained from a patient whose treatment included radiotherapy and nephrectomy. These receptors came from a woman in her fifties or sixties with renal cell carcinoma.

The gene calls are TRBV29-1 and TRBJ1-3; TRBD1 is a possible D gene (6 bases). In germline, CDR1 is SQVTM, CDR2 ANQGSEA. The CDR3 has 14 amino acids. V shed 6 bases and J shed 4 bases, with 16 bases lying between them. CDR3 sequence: CSVRQAALGNTIYF. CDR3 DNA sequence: TGCAGCGTCCGACAGGCCGCACTGGGAAACACCATATATTTT.

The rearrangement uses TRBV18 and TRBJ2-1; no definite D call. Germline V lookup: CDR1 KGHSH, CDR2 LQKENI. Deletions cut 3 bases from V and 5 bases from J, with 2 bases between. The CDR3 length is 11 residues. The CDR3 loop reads CASSPDNEQFF. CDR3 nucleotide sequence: TGTGCCAGCTCACCGGACAATGAGCAGTTCTTC.

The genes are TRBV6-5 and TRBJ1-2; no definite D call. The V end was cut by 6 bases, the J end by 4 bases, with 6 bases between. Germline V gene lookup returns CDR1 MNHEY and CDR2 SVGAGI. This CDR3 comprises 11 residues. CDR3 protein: CASSYSYGYTF. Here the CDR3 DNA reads TGTGCCAGCAGCTACAGCTATGGCTACACCTTC.

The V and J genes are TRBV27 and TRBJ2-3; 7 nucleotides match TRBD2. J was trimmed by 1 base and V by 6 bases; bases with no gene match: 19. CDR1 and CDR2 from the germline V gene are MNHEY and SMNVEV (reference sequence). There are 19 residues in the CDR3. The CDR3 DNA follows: TGTGCCAGCAGCTTAGTGGGGTGGGAGGGGATGGAGGGCACAGATACGCAGTATTTT. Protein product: CASSLVGWEGMEGTDTQYF.

Written as DNA, the CDR3 is TGTGCCAGCAGCTTGACTAGCGGGGCCCCGTCCTACGAGCAGTACTTC. Its translation: CASSLTSGAPSYEQYF. The chain combines TRBV11-2 with TRBJ2-7; 11 nucleotides line up with TRBD2. Unmatched junction bases numbered 5, after V lost 3 bases and J lost 1 base. Per the germline V gene, CDR1 is SGHAT and CDR2 is FQNNGV. This CDR3 is built from 16 residues.

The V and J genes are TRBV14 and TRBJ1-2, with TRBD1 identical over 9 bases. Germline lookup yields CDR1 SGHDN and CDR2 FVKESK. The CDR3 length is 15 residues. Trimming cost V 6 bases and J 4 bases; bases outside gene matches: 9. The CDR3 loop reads CASSRPGTGSYGYTF. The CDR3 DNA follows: TGTGCCAGCAGTCGCCCCGGGACAGGGTCCTATGGCTACACCTTC. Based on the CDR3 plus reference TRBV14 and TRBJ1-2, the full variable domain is EAGVTQFPSHSVIEKGQTVTLRCDPISGHDNLYWYRRVMGKEIKFLLHFVKESKQDESGMPNNRFLAERTGGTYSTLKVQPAELEDSGVYFCASSRPGTGSYGYTFGSGTRLTVV.

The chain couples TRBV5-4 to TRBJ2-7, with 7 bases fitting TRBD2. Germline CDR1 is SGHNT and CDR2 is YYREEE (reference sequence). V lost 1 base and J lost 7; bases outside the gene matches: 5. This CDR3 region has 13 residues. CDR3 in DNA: TGTGCCAGCAGCTTGTGGGGGGGAACAGAGCAGTACTTC. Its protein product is CASSLWGGTEQYF.

The CDR3: CASRISPGQGVYGYTF. Here the CDR3 DNA reads TGTGCCAGTAGGATCAGCCCGGGACAAGGAGTATATGGCTACACCTTC. The V gene is TRBV19, the J gene TRBJ1-2; D is perhaps TRBD1 (6 bases). CDR1 and CDR2 from the germline V gene are LNHDA and SQIVND (reference sequence). With 6 bases removed from V and 5 bases from J, the gap between germline ends came to 22 bases. CDR3 length equals 16 residues.

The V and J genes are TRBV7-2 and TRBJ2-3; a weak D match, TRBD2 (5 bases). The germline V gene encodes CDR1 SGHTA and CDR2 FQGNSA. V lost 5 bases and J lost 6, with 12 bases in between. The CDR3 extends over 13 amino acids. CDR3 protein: CASSAEPGDTQYF. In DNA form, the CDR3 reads TGTGCCAGCAGCGCAGAACCGGGGGATACGCAGTATTTT.

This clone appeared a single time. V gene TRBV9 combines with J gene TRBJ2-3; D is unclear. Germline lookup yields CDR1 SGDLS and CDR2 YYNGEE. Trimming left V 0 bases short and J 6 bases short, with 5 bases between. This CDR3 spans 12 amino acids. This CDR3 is CASSVAEDTQYF. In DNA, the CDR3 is TGTGCCAGCAGCGTAGCGGAGGATACGCAGTATTTT.

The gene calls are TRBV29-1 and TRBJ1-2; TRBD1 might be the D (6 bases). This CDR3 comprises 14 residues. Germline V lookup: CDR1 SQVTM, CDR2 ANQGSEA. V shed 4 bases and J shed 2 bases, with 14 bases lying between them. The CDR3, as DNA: TGCAGCGTTGGGGGGGGCGCTGGCAACTATGGCTACACCTTC. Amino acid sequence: CSVGGGAGNYGYTF.

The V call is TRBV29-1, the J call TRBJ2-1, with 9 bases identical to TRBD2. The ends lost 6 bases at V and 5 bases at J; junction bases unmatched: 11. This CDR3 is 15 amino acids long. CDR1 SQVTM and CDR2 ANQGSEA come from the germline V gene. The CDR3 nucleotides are TGCAGCGTCGCGTGGGGACTAGCCGAGAACAATGAGCAGTTCTTC. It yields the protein CSVAWGLAENNEQFF.

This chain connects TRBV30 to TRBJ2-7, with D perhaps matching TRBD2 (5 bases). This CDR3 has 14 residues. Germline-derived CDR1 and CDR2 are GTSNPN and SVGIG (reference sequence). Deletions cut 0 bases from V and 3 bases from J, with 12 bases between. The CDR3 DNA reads TGTGCCTGGAGTGTAGGGCTAGCCGGCTACGAGCAGTACTTC. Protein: CAWSVGLAGYEQYF.

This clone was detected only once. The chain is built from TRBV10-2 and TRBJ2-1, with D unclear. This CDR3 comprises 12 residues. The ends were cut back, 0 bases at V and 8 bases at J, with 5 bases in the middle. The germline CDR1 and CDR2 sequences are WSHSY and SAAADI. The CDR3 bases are TGCGCCAGCAGTGAGTCCTATTATGAGCAGTTCTTC. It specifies CASSESYYEQFF.

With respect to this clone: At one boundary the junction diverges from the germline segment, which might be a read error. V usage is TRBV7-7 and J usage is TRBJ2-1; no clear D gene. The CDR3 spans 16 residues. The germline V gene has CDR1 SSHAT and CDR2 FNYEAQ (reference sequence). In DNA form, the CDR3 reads TGTGCTAGCAGCCCCGCGTGGGGTTCCATTGGGGATGAGCAGTTCTTC. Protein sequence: CASSPAWGSIGDEQFF.

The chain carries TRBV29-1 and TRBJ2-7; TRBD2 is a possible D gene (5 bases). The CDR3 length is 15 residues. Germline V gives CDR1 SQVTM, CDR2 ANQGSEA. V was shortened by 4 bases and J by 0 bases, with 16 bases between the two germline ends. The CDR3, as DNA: TGCAGCGTTGCTCCCCCCCTGGGGAGCTCCTACGAGCAGTACTTC. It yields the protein CSVAPPLGSSYEQYF.

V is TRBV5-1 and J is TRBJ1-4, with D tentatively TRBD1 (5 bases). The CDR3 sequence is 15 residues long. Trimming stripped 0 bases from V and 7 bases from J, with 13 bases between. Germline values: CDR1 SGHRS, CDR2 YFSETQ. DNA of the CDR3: TGCGCCAGCAGCTTGGTCGGGGGGGAAGGTGAAAAACTGTTTTTT. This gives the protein CASSLVGGEGEKLFF.

In DNA form, the CDR3 reads TGTGCCAGCAGTTCCCCGGGGCGTCGCTACGAGCAGTACTTC. It translates to CASSSPGRRYEQYF. The V and J genes are TRBV6-6 and TRBJ2-7; D is perhaps TRBD1 or TRBD2 (5 bases each). V lost 4 bases to trimming and J lost 3 bases, with 13 bases between them. CDR1 MNHNY and CDR2 SVGAGI come from the germline V gene (reference sequence). The CDR3 spans 14 residues.

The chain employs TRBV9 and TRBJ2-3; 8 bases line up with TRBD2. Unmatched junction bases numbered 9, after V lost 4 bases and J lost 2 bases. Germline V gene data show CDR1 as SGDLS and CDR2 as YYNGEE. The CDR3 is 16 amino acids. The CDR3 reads CASSTRGGLNTDTQYF. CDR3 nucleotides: TGTGCCAGCAGCACCCGGGGGGGACTGAACACAGATACGCAGTATTTT.

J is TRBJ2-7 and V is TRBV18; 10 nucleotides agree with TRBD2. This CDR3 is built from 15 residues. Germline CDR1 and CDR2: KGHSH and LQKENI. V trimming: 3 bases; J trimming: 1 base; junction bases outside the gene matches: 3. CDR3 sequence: CASSPRTSGSYEQYF. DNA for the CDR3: TGTGCCAGCTCACCCCGGACTAGCGGTTCCTACGAGCAGTACTTC. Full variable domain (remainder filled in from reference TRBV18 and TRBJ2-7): NAGVMQNPRHLVRRRGQEARLRCSPMKGHSHVYWYRQLPEEGLKFMVYLQKENIIDESGMPKERFSAEFPKEGPSILRIQQVVRGDSAAYFCASSPRTSGSYEQYFGPGTRLTVT.

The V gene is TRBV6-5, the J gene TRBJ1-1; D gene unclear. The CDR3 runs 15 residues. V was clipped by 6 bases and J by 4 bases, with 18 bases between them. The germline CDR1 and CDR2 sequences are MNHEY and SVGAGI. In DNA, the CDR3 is TGTGCCAGCAGGAGAAATGAGGGTTGGGGCACTGAAGCTTTCTTT. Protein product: CASRRNEGWGTEAFF.

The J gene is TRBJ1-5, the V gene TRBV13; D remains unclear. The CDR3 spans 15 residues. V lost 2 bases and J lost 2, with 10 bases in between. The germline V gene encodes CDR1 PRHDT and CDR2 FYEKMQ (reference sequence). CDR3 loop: CASSLQGPGNQPQHF. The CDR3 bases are TGTGCCAGCAGCTTACAAGGACCGGGCAATCAGCCCCAGCATTTT.

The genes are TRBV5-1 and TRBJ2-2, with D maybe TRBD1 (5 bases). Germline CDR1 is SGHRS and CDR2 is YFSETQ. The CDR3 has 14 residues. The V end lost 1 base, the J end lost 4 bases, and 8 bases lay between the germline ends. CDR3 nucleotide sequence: TGCGCCAGCAGCTTGACCCAGGGCACCGGGGAGCTGTTTTTT. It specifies CASSLTQGTGELFF.

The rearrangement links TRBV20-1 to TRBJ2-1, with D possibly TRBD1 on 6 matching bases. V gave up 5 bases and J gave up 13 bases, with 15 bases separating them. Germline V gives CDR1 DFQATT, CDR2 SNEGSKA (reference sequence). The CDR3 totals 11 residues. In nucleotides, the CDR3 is TGCAGTGCTTCTGGGGGCGTGGGACAGTTCTTC. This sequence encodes CSASGGVGQFF.